The sequence of this T cell receptor beta chain was determined in a study of cytomegalovirus exposure and HLA in healthy donors. The overall study: Falling in the Caucasian-associated ancestry cluster were 81% of a few hundred genotyped donors.

The PCR ran on 60 Vbeta and 13 Jbeta primers. Assay: immunoSEQ multiplex PCR; the TCRdb copy retains only in-frame clones and omits some. The sample lists about 170,000 clones, 82% seen once, with approximately 1.6% in the top ten. CDR3 length equals 15 residues. Trimming cost V 6 bases and J 5 bases, with 18 bases left between them. Germline V gene data show CDR1 as MNHEY and CDR2 as SVGAGI. Overall study findings and caveats: The Asian-associated ancestry cluster reportedly had fewer N-insertions than the approximately 700-donor mean in a later analysis. In a later analysis, common viral pathogens appeared linked to several of the most significant clusters. TCR beta V- and J-gene trimming was later associated with a missense DCLRE1C variant.

In regard to this clone: Its antigen remains unidentified.

This receptor was obtained from a male donor in good health and CMV-seronegative. The rearrangement joins TRBV6-5 to TRBJ2-3; possible D gene TRBD1, 5 bases. The source material was PBMCs. The CDR3 reads CASRSPRDVVDTQYF. The CDR3 DNA is TGTGCCAGCAGATCCCCCAGGGATGTGGTAGATACGCAGTATTTT.